The 27 T cell receptor beta chains in this list originate from one sample, sequenced in a study of identical twins. In TCRdb, the 5' RACE reads were re-called with MiXCR into one record per CDR3 protein. The table records about 890,000 distinct CDR3 sequences, about 12% of them present only once. This sample also appeared in a second study, on yellow fever vaccine responses in identical twins.

The specimen was PBMCs. Receptors originate from a young woman in good health.

Only a few counts were recorded for this clonotype. The rearrangement links TRBV12-3 or TRBV12-4 to TRBJ1-2, with a possible D match to TRBD1 (5 bases). CDR3 length: 13 residues. V lost 8 bases, J lost 2 bases, and 12 bases lay in between. CDR3 residues: CASGGVSNYGYTF. The DNA of the CDR3 is TGTGCCAGCGGAGGGGTTTCCAACTATGGCTACACCTTC.

This clonotype has more than one count but fewer than ten. The chain carries TRBV19 and TRBJ2-4, with D possibly TRBD2 on 5 matching bases. The V gene's germline CDR1 is LNHDA and CDR2 SQIVND (reference sequence). V was pared by 5 bases and J by 2 bases, with 13 bases between. The CDR3 runs 15 residues. This CDR3 is CASSDSGLPKNIQYF. In DNA, the CDR3 is TGTGCCAGTAGTGATTCAGGACTTCCCAAAAACATTCAGTACTTC.

This clonotype was seen at least ten times. The V gene is TRBV11-2, the J gene TRBJ2-6; TRBD1 matches 10 bases. V shed 4 bases and J 0 bases; nucleotides not matched to a gene: 6. Germline V lookup: CDR1 SGHAT, CDR2 FQNNGV. The CDR3 runs 18 residues. This CDR3 is CASSSRTGGNSGANVLTF. The DNA of the CDR3 is TGTGCCAGCAGCTCTCGGACAGGGGGAAACTCTGGGGCCAACGTCCTGACTTTC.

This clonotype was observed a handful of times. V gene TRBV5-1 combines with J gene TRBJ1-1; a possible D gene is TRBD1 (6 bases). Between the trimmed V and J ends, which lost 2 bases and 5 bases, there was a span of 13 bases. CDR3 size: 14 residues. Germline CDR1 and CDR2: SGHRS and YFSETQ. Written as DNA, the CDR3 is TGCGCCAGCAGCTTCCAGGGGTCGGATACTGAAGCTTTCTTT. The encoded protein is CASSFQGSDTEAFF.

The CDR3: CASTGQGATDTQYF. The CDR3 nucleotides read TGTGCCAGTACGGGGCAGGGGGCCACAGATACGCAGTATTTT. The V call is TRBV19, the J call TRBJ2-3; 8 bases match TRBD1. Germline V gene lookup returns CDR1 LNHDA and CDR2 SQIVND (reference sequence). V gave up 7 bases and J gave up 2 bases; unmatched junction bases: 5. The CDR3 length is 14 residues.

This clonotype has more than one count but fewer than ten. The gene calls are TRBV11-2 and TRBJ2-1, with TRBD2 identical over 9 bases. There are 18 residues in the CDR3. The J segment lost 2 bases and the V segment lost 4 bases, leaving 12 bases of the junction unmatched. The germline V gene encodes CDR1 SGHAT and CDR2 FQNNGV. CDR3 nucleotide sequence: TGTGCCAGCAGCTCCCTGGAAGCAAGCGGGGGGCCCTACAATGAGCAGTTCTTC. This encodes CASSSLEASGGPYNEQFF.

A few counts support this clonotype. This chain's CDR3 is CASSQDREIPEAFF. CDR3 DNA sequence: TGTGCCAGCAGCCAAGATCGGGAAATCCCTGAAGCTTTCTTT. The J gene is TRBJ1-1, the V gene TRBV4-2, with D hard to call. Trimming cost V 0 bases and J 6 bases, with 11 bases left between them. This CDR3 has 14 residues. Germline assignment: CDR1 LGHNA and CDR2 YNFKEQ.

The chain combines TRBV11-2 with TRBJ2-2, with 8 bases fitting TRBD1. Trimming cost V 1 base and J 4 bases; bases outside gene matches: 5. In germline, CDR1 is SGHAT, CDR2 FQNNGV. The CDR3 runs 16 residues. The CDR3 protein is CASSLGWDRSTGELFF. For the CDR3, the DNA is TGTGCCAGCAGCTTAGGTTGGGACAGGAGCACCGGGGAGCTGTTTTTT.

This chain links TRBV7-3 with TRBJ2-1; D is undetermined. The CDR3 loop spans 14 amino acids. Germline V gene data show CDR1 as SGHTA and CDR2 as FQGTGA. Trimming pared 0 bases from V and 3 bases from J, leaving 6 bases between. The CDR3 DNA is TGTGCCAGCAGCTTAACAGCAGGCTACAATGAGCAGTTCTTC. Amino acids: CASSLTAGYNEQFF. The complete variable domain, with remaining parts taken from reference TRBV7-3 and TRBJ2-1, reads GAGVSQTPSNKVTEKGKYVELRCDPISGHTALYWYRQSLGQGPEFLIYFQGTGAADDSGLPNDRFFAVRPEGSVSTLKIQRTERGDSAVYLCASSLTAGYNEQFFGPGTRLTVL.

This clonotype turned up a few times. The chain uses TRBV7-8 and TRBJ2-3; 8 bases agree with TRBD2. This CDR3 contains 17 residues. Germline V gives CDR1 SGHVS, CDR2 FQNEAQ. The junction had 11 bases not matched to a gene; V was cut back by 4 bases and J by 2 bases. The CDR3 nucleotides read TGTGCCAGCAGCTACACCAGCGGGAGCCCCACCACAGATACGCAGTATTTT. This codes for CASSYTSGSPTTDTQYF.

The chain recombines TRBV9 with TRBJ2-6; D might be TRBD1 (6 bases). The germline V gene encodes CDR1 SGDLS and CDR2 YYNGEE. CDR3 size: 19 residues. Trimming took 3 bases from V and 0 from J, leaving 19 bases between them. This chain's CDR3 is CASSAVPGHISSGANVLTF. CDR3 coding DNA: TGTGCCAGCAGCGCCGTCCCGGGACACATATCCTCTGGGGCCAACGTCCTGACTTTC.

This clonotype has at least ten counts. The chain uses TRBV3-1 and TRBJ2-7, with 7 bases matching TRBD1. With 3 bases clipped from V and 4 bases from J, the junction kept 15 bases outside the gene matches. CDR1 LGHDT and CDR2 YNNKEL come from the germline V gene (reference sequence). CDR3 length: 17 residues. As DNA, the CDR3 is TGTGCCAGCAGCCAGACCCGAACACCGGGACAGATATACGAGCAGTACTTC. Its translation: CASSQTRTPGQIYEQYF.

This clonotype was detected only a few times. The rearrangement uses TRBV5-1 and TRBJ2-2; either TRBD1 or TRBD2 may fit D (5 bases each). Trimming took 4 bases from V and 3 from J, leaving 16 bases between them. This CDR3 contains 16 residues. The germline CDR1 and CDR2 sequences are SGHRS and YFSETQ. Here the CDR3 reads CASSVGTGRDTGELFF. The CDR3 bases are TGCGCCAGCAGCGTGGGGACGGGCCGCGACACCGGGGAGCTGTTTTTT.

There are many counts of this clonotype. The CDR3 DNA is TGTGCCAGCAGTGAAGCCGACGGGAACACCGGGGAGCTGTTTTTT. It is translated as CASSEADGNTGELFF. V gene TRBV6-1 combines with J gene TRBJ2-2; D remains unclear. The CDR3 contains 15 residues. Per the germline V gene, CDR1 is MNHNS and CDR2 is SASEGT. Between the trimmed V and J ends, which lost 0 bases and 1 base, there was a span of 6 bases.

This clonotype was counted once. The chain links TRBV5-1 to TRBJ2-1; D is ambiguous. This CDR3 has 15 residues. Germline V gene data show CDR1 as SGHRS and CDR2 as YFSETQ. The V end was cut by 0 bases, the J end by 3 bases, with 10 bases between. The CDR3 coding sequence is TGCGCCAGCAGCTTGGAGTGGAGTGGCTACAATGAGCAGTTCTTC. This sequence encodes CASSLEWSGYNEQFF.

This clonotype has just a few counts. The V and J genes are TRBV3-1 and TRBJ2-1; possibly TRBD2 for D (7 bases). Germline CDR1 LGHDT, CDR2 YNNKEL (reference sequence). The CDR3 runs 16 residues. The V end lost 4 bases, the J end lost 4 bases, and 17 bases lay between the germline ends. This CDR3 is CASSRREAGHYNEQFF. CDR3 DNA sequence: TGTGCCAGCAGCCGAAGGGAAGCGGGACATTACAATGAGCAGTTCTTC.

This clonotype was found a few times. The rearrangement links TRBV12-3 or TRBV12-4 to TRBJ2-2, with TRBD1 matching 7 bases. CDR3 length equals 15 residues. Trimming at V came to 4 bases and at J to 2 bases, leaving 4 bases not matched to a gene. The CDR3 loop is CASSWGQINTGELFF. As DNA, the CDR3 is TGTGCCAGCAGTTGGGGACAGATAAACACCGGGGAGCTGTTTTTT.

This clonotype was observed at least ten times. The chain uses TRBV3-1 and TRBJ2-2; no firm D call. In germline, CDR1 is LGHDT, CDR2 YNNKEL (reference sequence). The CDR3 has 17 amino acids. The ends were cut back, 1 base at V and 4 bases at J, with 16 bases in the middle. Here the CDR3 DNA reads TGTGCCAGCAGCCAAGTGTTCAGTTCCCCAGGCACCGGGGAGCTGTTTTTT. Encoded protein: CASSQVFSSPGTGELFF. Drawing the rest from reference TRBV3-1 and TRBJ2-2, the complete variable domain is DTAVSQTPKYLVTQMGNDKSIKCEQNLGHDTMYWYKQDSKKFLKIMFSYNNKELIINETVPNRFSPKSPDKAHLNLHINSLELGDSAVYFCASSQVFSSPGTGELFFGEGSRLTVL.

This clonotype was counted only a few times. The chain carries TRBV20-1 and TRBJ2-1; D possibly corresponds to TRBD2 (5 bases). The V gene lost 3 bases and the J gene lost 1 base, with 10 bases spanning the gap. Germline lookup yields CDR1 DFQATT and CDR2 SNEGSKA (reference sequence). The CDR3 has 14 residues. CDR3: CSARNPGSYNEQFF. DNA of the CDR3: TGCAGTGCTAGGAATCCGGGGTCCTACAATGAGCAGTTCTTC.

This clonotype came up a few times. This chain connects TRBV5-4 to TRBJ2-4; D is possibly TRBD2 (5 bases). This CDR3 contains 13 residues. The germline V and J ends were trimmed by 2 bases and 6 bases, with 9 bases remaining between them. The germline gives CDR1 SGHNT, CDR2 YYREEE (reference sequence). CDR3 bases: TGTGCCAGCAGCTTCCCGGGATCAAACATTCAGTACTTC. Its translation is CASSFPGSNIQYF.

The chain joins TRBV11-2 to TRBJ2-2, with D perhaps TRBD1 or TRBD2 (5 bases each). Germline V gene data show CDR1 as SGHAT and CDR2 as FQNNGV. The V gene lost 3 bases and the J gene lost 6 bases, with 17 bases spanning the gap. This CDR3 region has 16 residues. The CDR3 here is CASSFEGPLSPGELFF. CDR3 DNA: TGTGCCAGCAGCTTTGAGGGACCATTGTCGCCCGGGGAGCTGTTTTTT.

There are a few counts of this clonotype. The chain links TRBV20-1 to TRBJ2-1; 11 nucleotides align to TRBD2. Germline V gene lookup returns CDR1 DFQATT and CDR2 SNEGSKA (reference sequence). After removal of 0 bases from V and 6 bases from J, the junction contained 4 bases not matched to a gene. The CDR3 runs to 15 residues. The CDR3 sequence: CSARDLAGGLNEQFF. The DNA for the CDR3 is TGCAGTGCTAGAGATCTAGCGGGAGGCCTCAATGAGCAGTTCTTC.

This chain connects TRBV9 to TRBJ2-1, with D maybe TRBD2 (6 bases). The ends were cut back, 0 bases at V and 10 bases at J, with 17 bases in the middle. Germline V lookup: CDR1 SGDLS, CDR2 YYNGEE. This CDR3 has 15 amino acids. The CDR3, as DNA: TGTGCCAGCAGCGTAGGTCGGGGGAGGCAGTGGGAGCAGTTCTTC. Amino acids: CASSVGRGRQWEQFF.

This clonotype was recorded many times. The J gene is TRBJ2-3, the V gene TRBV7-8; no clear D gene. V lost 5 bases, J lost 4 bases, and 16 bases lay in between. Germline V gene sequence: CDR1 SGHVS, CDR2 FQNEAQ. There are 15 residues in the CDR3. The CDR3 DNA reads as TGTGCCAGCAGCGCCACGCCCCAGTTGCCAGATACGCAGTATTTT. It yields the protein CASSATPQLPDTQYF.

The chain has TRBV3-1 and TRBJ2-1, with 9 bases fitting TRBD2. V shed 1 base, J shed 5 bases, and the junction held 3 bases outside the gene matches. The CDR3 extends over 15 amino acids. Germline CDR1 and CDR2: LGHDT and YNNKEL (reference sequence). Here the CDR3 reads CASSQGTSDHNEQFF. The CDR3 DNA follows: TGTGCCAGCAGCCAAGGGACTAGCGACCACAATGAGCAGTTCTTC.

This clonotype was detected only a few times. This chain connects TRBV12-3 or TRBV12-4 to TRBJ2-3; TRBD1 is a possible D gene (7 bases). This CDR3 is built from 17 residues. Trimming removed 5 bases from V and 0 bases from J, with 18 bases in between. The CDR3 spells CASSPTQQGTSTDTQYF. CDR3 coding DNA: TGTGCCAGCAGTCCCACTCAACAGGGGACTAGCACAGATACGCAGTATTTT.

Here the CDR3 DNA reads TGTGCCAGCAGCTTGTGGGTTAGCACAGATACGCAGTATTTT. Translation gives CASSLWVSTDTQYF. The gene calls are TRBV11-1 and TRBJ2-3; D gene uncertain. This CDR3 contains 14 residues. V was pared by 3 bases and J by 0 bases, with 7 bases between. Germline assignment: CDR1 SGHAT and CDR2 FQDESV (reference sequence).